Shown below are 17 T cell receptor beta chains from a single sample sequenced in a study of cytomegalovirus exposure and HLA in healthy donors. Profiled with immunoSEQ multiplex PCR; TCRdb holds only in-frame clones, not every one. Here the sample spans around 120,000 clones, roughly nine tenths being singletons. The specimen sequenced was PBMCs. All receptors come from a man aged 18 to 35 in good health and CMV-seropositive.

V is TRBV4-2 and J is TRBJ1-2; a possible D gene is TRBD1 (5 bases). The CDR3 length is 12 residues. Germline V gene sequence: CDR1 LGHNA, CDR2 YNFKEQ. Trimming shortened V by 6 bases and J by 8 bases, and 13 bases separated the two germline ends. CDR3 protein: CASSPTGHGYTF. CDR3 nucleotides: TGTGCCAGCAGTCCTACAGGTCACGGCTACACCTTC.

This chain connects TRBV2 to TRBJ2-1, with 9 bases lining up with TRBD1. The V gene's germline CDR1 is SNHLY and CDR2 FYNNEI. With 7 bases clipped from V and 0 bases from J, the junction kept 7 bases outside the gene matches. The CDR3 length is 16 residues. The CDR3 DNA follows: TGTGCCAGCAAAACACCGACAGGGGGCTCCTACAATGAGCAGTTCTTC. It encodes CASKTPTGGSYNEQFF.

This clone was seen a handful of times. The V and J genes are TRBV5-4 and TRBJ2-5; 8 bases map to TRBD2. Trimming cost V 2 bases and J 2 bases; bases outside gene matches: 5. The V gene's germline CDR1 is SGHNT and CDR2 YYREEE (reference sequence). The CDR3 has 15 residues. CDR3 in DNA: TGTGCCAGCAGCTTAGGGCGGGGGGTACAAGAGACCCAGTACTTC. Protein sequence: CASSLGRGVQETQYF. The full variable domain, completed using reference TRBV5-4 and TRBJ2-5, is ETGVTQSPTHLIKTRGQQVTLRCSSQSGHNTVSWYQQALGQGPQFIFQYYREEENGRGNFPPRFSGLQFPNYSSELNVNALELDDSALYLCASSLGRGVQETQYFGPGTRLLVL.

The chain couples TRBV6-4 to TRBJ2-3; 12 bases are shared with TRBD2. Germline-derived CDR1 and CDR2 are MRHNA and SNTAGT. V shed 5 bases and J 1 base; nucleotides not matched to a gene: 1. The CDR3 runs 15 residues. The CDR3 here is CASSLAGGGTDTQYF. The CDR3 coding sequence is TGTGCCAGCAGTCTAGCGGGGGGGGGCACAGATACGCAGTATTTT.

This chain joins TRBV7-2 and TRBJ2-7, with a weak D call TRBD1 (5 bases). With 2 bases removed from V and 5 bases from J, the gap between germline ends came to 13 bases. CDR3 length equals 14 residues. Per the germline V gene, CDR1 is SGHTA and CDR2 is FQGNSA. The CDR3, as DNA: TGTGCCAGCAGCTTAAGGACAAATTCCAACGAGCAGTACTTC. Translating gives CASSLRTNSNEQYF.

This clone has just a few counts. The chain couples TRBV28 to TRBJ1-2; 9 bases line up with TRBD1. V was clipped by 7 bases and J by 5 bases; unmatched bases: 8. Germline CDR1 MDHEN, CDR2 SYDVKM. This CDR3 contains 14 residues. The CDR3 nucleotides are TGTGCCAGCACCCAGGGGGACAGGGTTTATGGCTACACCTTC. This sequence encodes CASTQGDRVYGYTF.

The CDR3 nucleotides are TGTGCCAGCAGTTTAGCCGGGGAGTATGGCTACACCTTC. Protein product: CASSLAGEYGYTF. This chain uses TRBV27 with TRBJ1-2, with no clear D. V gave up 2 bases and J gave up 5 bases, with 9 bases separating them. The CDR3 runs to 13 residues. Germline CDR1 reads MNHEY; CDR2 reads SMNVEV (reference sequence).

The chain carries TRBV7-6 and TRBJ2-5, with 9 bases identical to TRBD1. This CDR3 has 16 amino acids. J gave up 5 bases and V 5 bases, and 12 bases lay outside the gene matches. Looked up from germline, CDR1 is SGHVS and CDR2 is FNYEAQ. DNA for the CDR3: TGTGCCAGCAGCGGACGCACAGGGGGCAGGTGGGAGACCCAGTACTTC. Translating gives CASSGRTGGRWETQYF.

This chain uses TRBV4-2 with TRBJ2-7; maybe TRBD2 (5 bases). Germline V lookup: CDR1 LGHNA, CDR2 YNFKEQ. V was pared by 1 base and J by 5 bases, with 9 bases between. The CDR3 has 13 residues. CDR3 DNA: TGTGCCAGCAGCCAAGGGAGGCGGGACGAGCAGTACTTC. Its translation: CASSQGRRDEQYF.

J is TRBJ2-7 and V is TRBV27, with TRBD2 as a possible D gene (5 bases). V lost 2 bases and J 0 bases, leaving 11 bases between the germline ends. Germline loops: CDR1 MNHEY, CDR2 SMNVEV (reference sequence). There are 15 residues in the CDR3. The CDR3 region has the DNA TGTGCCAGCAGTTTAGGAGGCGGACTCTCCTACGAGCAGTACTTC. Its protein is CASSLGGGLSYEQYF.

This clone was detected only once. CDR3 sequence: CASSLAPGITDTQYF. The CDR3 coding sequence is TGCGCCAGCAGCTTGGCTCCGGGAATCACAGATACGCAGTATTTT. J is TRBJ2-3 and V is TRBV5-1; a possible D gene is TRBD2 (5 bases). CDR1 SGHRS and CDR2 YFSETQ come from the germline V gene. The V gene lost 0 bases and the J gene lost 2 bases, with 10 bases spanning the gap. CDR3 size: 15 residues.

The sample holds one count of this clone. V usage is TRBV5-1 and J usage is TRBJ2-7, with 9 positions matching TRBD1. Germline CDR1 reads SGHRS; CDR2 reads YFSETQ. After removal of 1 base from V and 5 bases from J, the junction contained 10 bases not matched to a gene. CDR3 size: 16 residues. The DNA for the CDR3 is TGCGCCAGCAGCTTGAGGGTGGGGGACAGGGTCGACGAGCAGTACTTC. Protein: CASSLRVGDRVDEQYF.

The rearrangement links TRBV7-9 to TRBJ2-3; D is perhaps TRBD1 (5 bases). Germline V CDR1 and CDR2: SEHNR, FQNEAQ (reference sequence). This CDR3 has 15 amino acids. V was cut by 5 bases and J by 2 bases, with 14 bases left in between. CDR3 coding DNA: TGTGCCAGCAGCACCAGACAGTCCCCCACAGATACGCAGTATTTT. The encoded protein is CASSTRQSPTDTQYF.

The chain employs TRBV27 and TRBJ2-3, with TRBD2 matching 7 bases. The germline gives CDR1 MNHEY, CDR2 SMNVEV (reference sequence). The CDR3 has 15 amino acids. V lost 5 bases, J lost 1 base, and 6 bases stayed unmatched. The CDR3 nucleotides are TGTGCCAGCAGTCTAGGACTAGTTGGCACAGATACGCAGTATTTT. Protein product: CASSLGLVGTDTQYF.

V and J are TRBV19 and TRBJ2-7; 8 bases agree with TRBD1. J lost 7 bases, V lost 4 bases, and 9 bases had no gene match. This CDR3 is 14 amino acids long. From germline, CDR1 is LNHDA and CDR2 SQIVND (reference sequence). The DNA for the CDR3 is TGTGCCAGTAGTACCTACAGGGGGGACCGAGAGCAGTACTTC. Encoded protein: CASSTYRGDREQYF. Supplemented by reference TRBV19 and TRBJ2-7, the full variable domain reads DGGITQSPKYLFRKEGQNVTLSCEQNLNHDAMYWYRQDPGQGLRLIYYSQIVNDFQKGDIAEGYSVSREKKESFPLTVTSAQKNPTAFYLCASSTYRGDREQYFGPGTRLTVT.

The chain employs TRBV5-1 and TRBJ1-4; D is perhaps TRBD1 (6 bases). V was clipped by 0 bases and J by 1 base, with 7 bases between them. The CDR3 runs to 15 residues. From germline, CDR1 is SGHRS and CDR2 YFSETQ. The CDR3 sequence: CASSLVGGTNEKLFF. In DNA, the CDR3 is TGCGCCAGCAGCTTGGTAGGGGGAACTAATGAAAAACTGTTTTTT.

This sequence joins TRBV9 and TRBJ2-7; a possible D gene is TRBD1 (5 bases). Looked up from germline, CDR1 is SGDLS and CDR2 is YYNGEE. Trimming removed 0 bases from V and 2 bases from J, with 9 bases in between. The CDR3 is made up of 14 amino acids. The CDR3 DNA sequence: TGTGCCAGCAGCGTAGCTTCAGGGACCTACGAGCAGTACTTC. Protein: CASSVASGTYEQYF.